This T cell receptor (beta chain) was observed in a study of radiation and T cells in renal cell carcinoma. Study outcomes and limitations: From baseline, blood top tumor clonotypes peaked at 2 weeks post-radiation.

Concerning this clone: Its antigen is unknown.

Clones were sequenced by immunoSEQ multiplex PCR, and TCRdb holds only the in-frame ones, with some missing. The sample yields approximately 170,000 clones, about nine tenths seen once. The CDR3 consists of 15 residues. Trimming shortened V by 3 bases and J by 3 bases, and 12 bases separated the two germline ends. In germline, CDR1 is SGHVS, CDR2 FQNEAQ. Time point noted: blood 4 weeks post-SBRT, at nephrectomy. This sample's treatment: 15 Gy SBRT to primary tumor, nephrectomy 4 weeks later. Nephrectomy followed 15 Gy stereotactic body radiation by 4 weeks. After SBRT, blood was collected at 2 and 4 weeks, plus baseline.

The chain couples TRBV7-8 to TRBJ2-1; D gene ambiguous. This TCR came from a woman in her fifties or sixties with renal cell carcinoma. Sequences were derived from blood, sampled from a patient whose treatment included radiotherapy and nephrectomy. CDR3 amino acids: CASSFTGFSYNEQFF. DNA of the CDR3: TGTGCCAGCAGCTTCACCGGGTTTAGCTACAATGAGCAGTTCTTC.